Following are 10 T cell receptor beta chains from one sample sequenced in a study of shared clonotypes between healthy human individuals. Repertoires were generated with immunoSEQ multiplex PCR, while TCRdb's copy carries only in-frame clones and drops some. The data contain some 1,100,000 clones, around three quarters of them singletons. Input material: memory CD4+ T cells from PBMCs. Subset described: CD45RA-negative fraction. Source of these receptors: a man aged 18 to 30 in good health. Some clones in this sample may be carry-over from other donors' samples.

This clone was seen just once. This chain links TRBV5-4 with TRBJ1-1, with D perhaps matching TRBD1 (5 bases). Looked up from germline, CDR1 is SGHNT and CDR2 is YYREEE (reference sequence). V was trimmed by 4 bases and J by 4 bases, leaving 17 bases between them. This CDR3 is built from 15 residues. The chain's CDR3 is CASSMNQGVGTEAFF. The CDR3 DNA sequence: TGTGCCAGCAGCATGAACCAGGGAGTCGGCACTGAAGCTTTCTTT.

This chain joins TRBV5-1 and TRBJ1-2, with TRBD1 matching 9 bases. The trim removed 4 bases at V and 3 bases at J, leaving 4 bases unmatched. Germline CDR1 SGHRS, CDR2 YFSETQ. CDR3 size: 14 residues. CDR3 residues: CASSTGGADYGYTF. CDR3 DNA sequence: TGCGCCAGCAGCACAGGGGGCGCAGACTATGGCTACACCTTC. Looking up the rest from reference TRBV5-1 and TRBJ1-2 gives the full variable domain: KAGVTQTPRYLIKTRGQQVTLSCSPISGHRSVSWYQQTPGQGLQFLFEYFSETQRNKGNFPGRFSGRQFSNSRSEMNVSTLELGDSALYLCASSTGGADYGYTFGSGTRLTVV.

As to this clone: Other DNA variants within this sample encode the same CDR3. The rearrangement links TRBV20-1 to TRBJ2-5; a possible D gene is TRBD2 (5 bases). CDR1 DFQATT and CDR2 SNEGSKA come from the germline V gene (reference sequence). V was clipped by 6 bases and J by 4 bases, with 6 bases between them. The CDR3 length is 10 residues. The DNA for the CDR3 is TGCAGTGCAGGGAGAGAGACCCAGTACTTC. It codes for CSAGRETQYF.

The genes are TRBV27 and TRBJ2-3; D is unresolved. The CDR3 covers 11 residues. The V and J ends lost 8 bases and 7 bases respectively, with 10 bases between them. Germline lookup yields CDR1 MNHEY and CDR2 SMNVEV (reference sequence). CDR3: CASCSRNTQYF. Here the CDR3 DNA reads TGTGCCAGCTGCTCTAGGAATACGCAGTATTTT.

CDR3 region: CASSLLQGRDYNEQFF. CDR3 DNA sequence: TGTGCCAGCAGCTTACTACAGGGTCGGGACTACAATGAGCAGTTCTTC. The rearrangement uses TRBV6-6 and TRBJ2-1, with D perhaps matching TRBD1 (6 bases). Germline lookup yields CDR1 MNHNY and CDR2 SVGAGI (reference sequence). Trimming left V 6 bases short and J 3 bases short, with 18 bases between. CDR3 length: 16 residues.

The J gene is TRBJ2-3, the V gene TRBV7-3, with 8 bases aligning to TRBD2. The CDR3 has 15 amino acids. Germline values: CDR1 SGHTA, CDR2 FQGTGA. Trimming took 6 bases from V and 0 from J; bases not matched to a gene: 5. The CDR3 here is CASSPIAGSTDTQYF. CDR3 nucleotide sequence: TGTGCCAGCAGTCCGATAGCGGGGAGCACAGATACGCAGTATTTT.

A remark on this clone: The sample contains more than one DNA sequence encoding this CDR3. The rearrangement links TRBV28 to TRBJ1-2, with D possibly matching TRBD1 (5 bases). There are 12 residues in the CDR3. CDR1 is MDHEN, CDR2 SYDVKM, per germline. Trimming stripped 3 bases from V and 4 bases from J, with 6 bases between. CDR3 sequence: CASSFRGYGYTF. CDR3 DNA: TGTGCCAGCAGTTTTAGGGGCTATGGCTACACCTTC.

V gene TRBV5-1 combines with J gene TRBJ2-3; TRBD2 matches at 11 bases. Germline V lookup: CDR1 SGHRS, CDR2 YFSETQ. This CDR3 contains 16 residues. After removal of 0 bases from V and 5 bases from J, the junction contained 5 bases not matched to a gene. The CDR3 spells CASSLADLAGGDTQYF. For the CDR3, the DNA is TGCGCCAGCAGCTTGGCCGATCTAGCGGGGGGAGATACGCAGTATTTT.

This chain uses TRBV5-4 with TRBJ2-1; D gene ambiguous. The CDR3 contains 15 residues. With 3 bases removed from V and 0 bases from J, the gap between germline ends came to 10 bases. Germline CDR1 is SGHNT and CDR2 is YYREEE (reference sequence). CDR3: CASSSWDVSYNEQFF. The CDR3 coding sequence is TGTGCCAGCAGCTCCTGGGATGTCTCCTACAATGAGCAGTTCTTC.

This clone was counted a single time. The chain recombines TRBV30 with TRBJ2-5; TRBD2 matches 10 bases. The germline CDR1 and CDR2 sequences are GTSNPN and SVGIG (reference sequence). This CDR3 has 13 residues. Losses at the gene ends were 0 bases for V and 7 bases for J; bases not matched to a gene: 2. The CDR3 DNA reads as TGTGCCTGGAGTGTAGTAGCGGGGGGGACCCAGTACTTC. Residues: CAWSVVAGGTQYF.